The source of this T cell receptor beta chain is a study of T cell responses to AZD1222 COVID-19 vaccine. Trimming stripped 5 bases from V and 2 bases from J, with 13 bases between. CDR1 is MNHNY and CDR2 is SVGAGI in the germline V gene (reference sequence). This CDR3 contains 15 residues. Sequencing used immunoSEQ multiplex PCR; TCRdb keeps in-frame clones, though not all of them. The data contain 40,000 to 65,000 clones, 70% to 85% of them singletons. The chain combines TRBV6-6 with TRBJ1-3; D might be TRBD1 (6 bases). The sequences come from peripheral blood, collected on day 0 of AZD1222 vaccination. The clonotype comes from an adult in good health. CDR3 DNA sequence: TGTGCCAGCAGTAAACAGGGCATGGCTGGAAACACCATATATTTT. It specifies CASSKQGMAGNTIYF.